These 19 T cell receptor beta chains came from one sample sequenced in a study of T cell responses to AZD1222 COVID-19 vaccine. Sequenced by immunoSEQ multiplex PCR; TCRdb stores in-frame clones only, minus some. The table lists some 99,000 clones, roughly nine tenths of them singletons, with approximately 7.6% in the top ten. The material was peripheral blood, obtained on day 0 of AZD1222 vaccination. These receptor sequences come from an adult in good health.

The chain recombines TRBV9 with TRBJ2-1; 8 positions match TRBD1. The junction had 8 bases not matched to a gene; V was cut back by 0 bases and J by 3 bases. The CDR3 is 17 residues long. Germline V gives CDR1 SGDLS, CDR2 YYNGEE. The chain's CDR3 is CASSVATGGTGYNEQFF. The CDR3 region has the DNA TGTGCCAGCAGCGTAGCTACGGGTGGGACAGGCTACAATGAGCAGTTCTTC.

V usage is TRBV2 and J usage is TRBJ2-5; D not certain. Germline CDR1 reads SNHLY; CDR2 reads FYNNEI. CDR3 length: 14 residues. V was clipped by 11 bases and J by 5 bases, with 21 bases between them. The CDR3 DNA reads as TGTGCCTCCGACCTCTCGGGTGTATCGGAGACCCAGTACTTC. Amino acid sequence: CASDLSGVSETQYF.

The chain recombines TRBV7-9 with TRBJ2-7; possibly TRBD1 for D (5 bases). V dropped 2 bases and J dropped 6 bases, with 8 bases sitting between them. Germline lookup yields CDR1 SEHNR and CDR2 FQNEAQ (reference sequence). The CDR3 runs 12 residues. The CDR3 region is CASSLRGGEQYF. CDR3 in DNA: TGTGCCAGCAGCTTAAGGGGCGGCGAGCAGTACTTC.

This chain uses TRBV11-3 with TRBJ1-1, with D perhaps TRBD1 (5 bases). The V end lost 4 bases, the J end lost 3 bases, and 12 bases lay between the germline ends. The CDR3 covers 14 residues. Germline CDR1 and CDR2: SGHNT and YENEEA. DNA of the CDR3: TGTGCCAGCAGCTCTCACCAAGGGGACACTGAAGCTTTCTTT. Protein sequence: CASSSHQGDTEAFF.

This chain uses TRBV9 with TRBJ1-1, with D possibly TRBD1 on 6 matching bases. Germline V gives CDR1 SGDLS, CDR2 YYNGEE. CDR3 length: 13 residues. Trimming removed 0 bases from V and 6 bases from J, with 9 bases in between. CDR3 residues: CASSVAGTPEAFF. The CDR3 nucleotides are TGTGCCAGCAGCGTAGCGGGGACACCTGAAGCTTTCTTT.

This clone was detected only once. CDR3 nucleotides: TGTGCCAGCAGTCCACTATTGAATCAGCCCCAGCATTTT. Its protein product is CASSPLLNQPQHF. The genes are TRBV28 and TRBJ1-5, with no clear D. Trimming stripped 5 bases from V and 4 bases from J, with 9 bases between. The CDR3 contains 13 residues. CDR1 is MDHEN and CDR2 is SYDVKM in the germline V gene.

The chain combines TRBV5-1 with TRBJ1-1; a possible D gene is TRBD1 (6 bases). V gave up 7 bases and J gave up 10 bases, with 17 bases separating them. The CDR3 has 12 amino acids. CDR1 and CDR2 from the germline V gene are SGHRS and YFSETQ. CDR3 sequence reads: CASALGGRGAFF. CDR3 coding DNA: TGCGCCAGCGCATTAGGGGGACGCGGAGCTTTCTTT.

The gene calls are TRBV6-2 or TRBV6-3 and TRBJ2-5; 11 nucleotides line up with TRBD2. The CDR3 has 17 amino acids. CDR1 and CDR2 from the germline V gene are MNHEY and SVGEGT. V was pared by 3 bases and J by 5 bases, with 11 bases of the junction left unmatched. The CDR3 DNA reads TGTGCCAGCAGTTATCGGGGTAGCGGGAGGGTCGCGGAGACCCAGTACTTC. It codes for CASSYRGSGRVAETQYF.

The chain recombines TRBV7-8 with TRBJ1-1; perhaps TRBD1 as D (5 bases). This CDR3 spans 15 amino acids. Per the germline V gene, CDR1 is SGHVS and CDR2 is FQNEAQ. V lost 5 bases and J lost 3, with 16 bases in between. The CDR3 sequence is CASSILGAGDTEAFF. The CDR3 coding sequence is TGTGCCAGCAGCATTTTAGGGGCCGGGGACACTGAAGCTTTCTTT.

This chain uses TRBV7-8 with TRBJ1-6; 11 bases agree with TRBD1. The germline gives CDR1 SGHVS, CDR2 FQNEAQ. There are 16 residues in the CDR3. Trimming cost V 4 bases and J 6 bases; bases outside gene matches: 5. CDR3 residues: CASSSRDRGSNSPLHF. Written as DNA, the CDR3 is TGTGCCAGCAGCTCAAGGGACAGGGGGAGTAATTCACCCCTCCACTTT. The complete variable domain, with remaining parts taken from reference TRBV7-8 and TRBJ1-6, reads GAGVSQSPRYKVAKRGQDVALRCDPISGHVSLFWYQQALGQGPEFLTYFQNEAQLDKSGLPSDRFFAERPEGSVSTLKIQRTQQEDSAVYLCASSSRDRGSNSPLHFGNGTRLTVT.

This chain connects TRBV3-1 (or the pseudogene TRBV3-2) to TRBJ1-3; 9 bases match TRBD1. V shed 4 bases and J 3 bases; nucleotides not matched to a gene: 7. Germline values: CDR1 LGHDT, CDR2 YNNKEL (reference sequence). CDR3 length: 16 amino acids. The chain's CDR3 is CASSLLGQGHGNTIYF. The DNA for the CDR3 is TGTGCCAGCAGCCTTCTAGGACAGGGGCATGGAAACACCATATATTTT.

CDR3 sequence (DNA): TGTGCCAGTAGTATTGGGCCCGGACAGGGAATAGATACGCAGTATTTT. It translates to CASSIGPGQGIDTQYF. The V call is TRBV19, the J call TRBJ2-3, with 8 bases lining up with TRBD1. Germline V lookup: CDR1 LNHDA, CDR2 SQIVND (reference sequence). Trimming took 3 bases from V and 5 from J; bases not matched to a gene: 10. The length of the CDR3 is 16 residues. The whole variable domain, remainder taken from reference TRBV19 and TRBJ2-3, is DGGITQSPKYLFRKEGQNVTLSCEQNLNHDAMYWYRQDPGQGLRLIYYSQIVNDFQKGDIAEGYSVSREKKESFPLTVTSAQKNPTAFYLCASSIGPGQGIDTQYFGPGTRLTVL.

This clone has a handful of counts. The V gene is TRBV5-4, the J gene TRBJ2-1; 7 positions agree with TRBD2. V trimming: 4 bases; J trimming: 4 bases; junction bases outside the gene matches: 8. CDR3 length equals 15 residues. Germline lookup yields CDR1 SGHNT and CDR2 YYREEE (reference sequence). DNA of the CDR3: TGTGCCAGCAGCCGCAAGGCGGGAGAGTACAATGAGCAGTTCTTC. This sequence encodes CASSRKAGEYNEQFF.

This sequence joins TRBV5-1 and TRBJ1-4; D ambiguous. CDR1 and CDR2 (germline): SGHRS, YFSETQ. The CDR3 has 14 residues. Trimming removed 1 base from V and 2 bases from J, with 6 bases in between. CDR3 bases: TGCGCCAGCAGCTTGATGGATACTAATGAAAAACTGTTTTTT. Translated, it gives CASSLMDTNEKLFF.

The V call is TRBV2, the J call TRBJ1-1; TRBD1 agrees at 9 bases. The length of the CDR3 is 13 residues. Trimming took 7 bases from V and 5 from J; bases not matched to a gene: 5. Germline CDR1 SNHLY, CDR2 FYNNEI. The CDR3 sequence: CASNRDRETEAFF. The CDR3 DNA follows: TGTGCCAGCAACCGGGACAGGGAGACTGAAGCTTTCTTT.

Only one count was recorded for this clone. This sequence joins TRBV9 and TRBJ1-2, with TRBD1 identical over 11 bases. This CDR3 comprises 15 residues. V was pared by 2 bases and J by 5 bases, with 5 bases of the junction left unmatched. In germline, CDR1 is SGDLS, CDR2 YYNGEE. For the CDR3, the DNA is TGTGCCAGCAGCGTCGGGGACAGGGGGTATTATGGCTACACCTTC. It translates to CASSVGDRGYYGYTF.

J is TRBJ1-2 and V is TRBV6-2 or TRBV6-3, with a tentative D call TRBD1 (5 bases). The ends were cut back, 5 bases at V and 4 bases at J, with 8 bases in the middle. Germline V gene lookup returns CDR1 MNHEY and CDR2 SVGEGT. This CDR3 comprises 12 residues. Written as DNA, the CDR3 is TGTGCCAGCAGTCCCAGGGTCTATGGCTACACCTTC. Translation: CASSPRVYGYTF.

This clone is a singleton in its sample. The chain is built from TRBV5-1 and TRBJ2-1, with TRBD1 as a possible D gene (5 bases). CDR3 length: 15 residues. From germline, CDR1 is SGHRS and CDR2 YFSETQ. V dropped 4 bases and J dropped 0 bases, with 11 bases sitting between them. CDR3 region: CASSTDISSYNEQFF. The CDR3 nucleotides are TGCGCCAGCAGCACGGACATTAGCTCCTACAATGAGCAGTTCTTC.

The rearrangement links TRBV23-1 to TRBJ1-1; the D is unclear. TRBV23-1 qualifies as an ORF whose function is uncertain. V was trimmed by 4 bases and J by 5 bases, leaving 14 bases between them. The CDR3 runs to 14 residues. CDR3 in amino acids: CASSRGEGKTEAFF. CDR3 nucleotide sequence: TGCGCCAGCAGTCGGGGAGAGGGAAAGACTGAAGCTTTCTTT.